This TCR beta chain was retrieved from a study of shared clonotypes between healthy human individuals. Study observations and caveats: Naive CD4 clonotypes overlapped across a few donors at about 5.2%.

This clone was found a few times. What it recognizes is unknown. Using immunoSEQ multiplex PCR, the repertoire was profiled, and TCRdb retains in-frame clones only, with some absent. The profile shows 1.6 million or so clones, approximately 97% of them singletons. The CDR3 spans 15 residues. CDR1 is MNHNY and CDR2 is SVGAGI in the germline V gene (reference sequence). V was clipped by 4 bases and J by 1 base; unmatched bases: 6. The material sequenced was naive CD4+ T cells sorted from blood. Specified subset: CD45RA+ positively selected. This TCR came from a man between 25 and 39 years old in good health. The chain recombines TRBV6-6 with TRBJ1-2; 7 bases fit TRBD1. Here the CDR3 reads CASSSSQGVNYGYTF. As DNA, the CDR3 is TGTGCCAGCAGTTCCAGCCAGGGGGTTAACTATGGCTACACCTTC.